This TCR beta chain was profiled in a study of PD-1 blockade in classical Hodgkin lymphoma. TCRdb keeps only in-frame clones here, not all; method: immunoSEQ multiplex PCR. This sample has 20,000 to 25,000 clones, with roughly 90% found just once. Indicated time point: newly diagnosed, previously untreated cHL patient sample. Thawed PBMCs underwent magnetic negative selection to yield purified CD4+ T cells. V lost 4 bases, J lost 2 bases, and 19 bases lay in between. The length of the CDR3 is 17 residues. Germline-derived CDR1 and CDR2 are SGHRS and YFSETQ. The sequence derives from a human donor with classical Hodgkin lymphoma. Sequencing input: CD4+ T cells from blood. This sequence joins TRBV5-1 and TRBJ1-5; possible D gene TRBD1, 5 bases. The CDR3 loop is CASSLGSGVPGNQPQHF. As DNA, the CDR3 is TGCGCCAGCAGCCTGGGGTCGGGGGTTCCGGGCAATCAGCCCCAGCATTTT.